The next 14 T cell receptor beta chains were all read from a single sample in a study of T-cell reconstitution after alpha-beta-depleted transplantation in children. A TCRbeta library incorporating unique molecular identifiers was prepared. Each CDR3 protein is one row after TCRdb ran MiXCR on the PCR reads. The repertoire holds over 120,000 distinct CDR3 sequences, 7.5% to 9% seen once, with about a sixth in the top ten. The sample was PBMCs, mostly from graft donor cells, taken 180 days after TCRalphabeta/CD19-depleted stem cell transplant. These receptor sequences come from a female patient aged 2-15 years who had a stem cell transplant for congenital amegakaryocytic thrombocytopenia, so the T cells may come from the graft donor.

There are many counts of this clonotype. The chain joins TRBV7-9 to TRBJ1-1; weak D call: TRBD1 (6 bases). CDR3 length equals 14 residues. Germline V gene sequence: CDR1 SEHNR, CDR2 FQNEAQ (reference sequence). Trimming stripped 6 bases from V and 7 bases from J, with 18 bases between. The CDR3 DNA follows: TGTGCCAGCAGGTTTACAGGGAAGGATCTTGAAGCTTTCTTT. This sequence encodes CASRFTGKDLEAFF.

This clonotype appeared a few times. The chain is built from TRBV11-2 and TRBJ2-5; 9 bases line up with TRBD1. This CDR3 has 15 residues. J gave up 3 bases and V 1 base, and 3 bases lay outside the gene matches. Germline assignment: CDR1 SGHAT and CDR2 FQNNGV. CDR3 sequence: CASSLADRGKETQYF. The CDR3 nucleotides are TGTGCCAGCAGCTTAGCGGACAGGGGAAAAGAGACCCAGTACTTC. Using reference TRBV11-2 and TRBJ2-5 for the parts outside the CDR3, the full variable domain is EAGVAQSPRYKIIEKRQSVAFWCNPISGHATLYWYQQILGQGPKLLIQFQNNGVVDDSQLPKDRFSAERLKGVDSTLKIQPAKLEDSAVYLCASSLADRGKETQYFGPGTRLLVL.

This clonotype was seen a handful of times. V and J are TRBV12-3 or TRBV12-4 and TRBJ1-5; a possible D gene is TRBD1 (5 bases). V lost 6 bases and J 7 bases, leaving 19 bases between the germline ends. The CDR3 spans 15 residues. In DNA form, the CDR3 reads TGTGCCAGCAGCCGGGGACCCCCCTACCTCCAGCCCCAGCATTTT. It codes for CASSRGPPYLQPQHF.

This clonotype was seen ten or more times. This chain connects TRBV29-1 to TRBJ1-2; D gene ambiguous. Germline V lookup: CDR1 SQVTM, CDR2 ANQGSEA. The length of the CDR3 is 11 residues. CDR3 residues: CGVQRPTGYTF. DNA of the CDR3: TGCGGAGTACAACGGCCTACGGGCTACACCTTC.

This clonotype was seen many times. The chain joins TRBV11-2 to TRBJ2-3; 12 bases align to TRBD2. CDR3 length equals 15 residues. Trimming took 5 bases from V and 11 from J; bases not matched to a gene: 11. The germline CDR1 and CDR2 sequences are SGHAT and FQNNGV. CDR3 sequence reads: CASSPGLAGTLLQYF. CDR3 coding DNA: TGTGCCAGCAGCCCCGGACTAGCGGGGACTCTTCTGCAGTATTTT.

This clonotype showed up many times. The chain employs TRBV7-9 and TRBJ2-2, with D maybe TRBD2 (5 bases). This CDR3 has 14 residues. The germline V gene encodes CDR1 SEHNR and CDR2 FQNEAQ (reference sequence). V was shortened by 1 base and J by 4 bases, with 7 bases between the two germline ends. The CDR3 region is CASSLVGITGELFF. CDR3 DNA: TGTGCCAGCAGCTTAGTCGGGATCACCGGGGAGCTGTTTTTT.

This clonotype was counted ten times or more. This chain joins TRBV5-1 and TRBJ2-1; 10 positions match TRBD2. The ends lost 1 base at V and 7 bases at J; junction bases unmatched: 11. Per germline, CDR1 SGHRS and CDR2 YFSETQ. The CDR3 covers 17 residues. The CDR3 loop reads CASSLSPLAGVGNEQFF. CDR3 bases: TGCGCCAGCAGCTTGTCCCCTCTAGCGGGAGTCGGGAATGAGCAGTTCTTC.

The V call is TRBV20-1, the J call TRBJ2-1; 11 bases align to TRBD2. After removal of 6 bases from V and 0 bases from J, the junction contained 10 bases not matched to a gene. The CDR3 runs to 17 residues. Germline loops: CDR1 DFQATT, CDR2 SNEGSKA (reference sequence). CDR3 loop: CSAGGLAEVGSYNEQFF. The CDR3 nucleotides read TGCAGTGCAGGGGGACTAGCGGAGGTCGGCTCCTACAATGAGCAGTTCTTC.

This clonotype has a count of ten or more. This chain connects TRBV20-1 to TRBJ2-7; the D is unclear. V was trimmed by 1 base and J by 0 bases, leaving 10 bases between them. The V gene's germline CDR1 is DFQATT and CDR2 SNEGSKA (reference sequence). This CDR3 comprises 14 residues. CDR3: CSARGGESSYEQYF. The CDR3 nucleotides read TGCAGTGCTAGAGGCGGTGAAAGCTCCTACGAGCAGTACTTC.

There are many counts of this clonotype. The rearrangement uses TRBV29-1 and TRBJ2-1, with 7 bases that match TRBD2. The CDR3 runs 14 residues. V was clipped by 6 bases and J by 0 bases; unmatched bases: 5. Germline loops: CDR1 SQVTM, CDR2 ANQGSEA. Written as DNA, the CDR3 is TGCAGCGTCCCGGCTAGCGGCTCCTACAATGAGCAGTTCTTC. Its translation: CSVPASGSYNEQFF.

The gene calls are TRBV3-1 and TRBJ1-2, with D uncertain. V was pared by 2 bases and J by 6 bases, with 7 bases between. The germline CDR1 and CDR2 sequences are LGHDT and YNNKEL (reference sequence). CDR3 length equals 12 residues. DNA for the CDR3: TGTGCCAGCAGCCAAATCAACAATGGCTACACCTTC. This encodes CASSQINNGYTF. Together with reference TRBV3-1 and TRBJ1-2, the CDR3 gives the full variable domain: DTAVSQTPKYLVTQMGNDKSIKCEQNLGHDTMYWYKQDSKKFLKIMFSYNNKELIINETVPNRFSPKSPDKAHLNLHINSLELGDSAVYFCASSQINNGYTFGSGTRLTVV.

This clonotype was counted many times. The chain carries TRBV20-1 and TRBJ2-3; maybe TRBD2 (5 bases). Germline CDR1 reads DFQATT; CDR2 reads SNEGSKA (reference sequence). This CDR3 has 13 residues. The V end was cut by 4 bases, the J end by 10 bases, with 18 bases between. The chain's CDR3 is CSAILLPSLAQYF. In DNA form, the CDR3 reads TGCAGTGCTATCCTGCTCCCTAGCTTGGCGCAGTATTTT.

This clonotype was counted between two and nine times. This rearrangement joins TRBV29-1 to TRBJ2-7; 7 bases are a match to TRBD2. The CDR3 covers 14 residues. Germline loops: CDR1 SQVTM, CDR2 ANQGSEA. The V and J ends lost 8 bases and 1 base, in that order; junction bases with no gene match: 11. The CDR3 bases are TGCAGCCCCAGAGCGGGATTACTATCCTACGAGCAGTACTTC. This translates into CSPRAGLLSYEQYF.

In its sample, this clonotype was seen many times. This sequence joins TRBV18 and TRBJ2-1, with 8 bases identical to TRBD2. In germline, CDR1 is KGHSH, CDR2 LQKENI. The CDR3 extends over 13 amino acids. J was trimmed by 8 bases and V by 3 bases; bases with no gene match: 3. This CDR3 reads CASSPQAGDEQFF. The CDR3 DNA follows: TGTGCCAGCTCACCTCAAGCGGGAGATGAGCAGTTCTTC.